Each of the 12 T cell receptor beta chains below was sequenced from the same sample in a study of T cell responses to AZD1222 COVID-19 vaccine. Libraries were prepared by immunoSEQ multiplex PCR; TCRdb keeps only in-frame clonotypes and omits some of them. Among some 120,000 clones listed, around 83% were seen once. Here the sequenced sample was peripheral blood, taken on day 0 of AZD1222 vaccination. Every receptor here comes from an adult in good health.

This clone was observed a few times. CDR3 protein: CASSLGTGRDGYTF. The DNA for the CDR3 is TGCGCCAGCAGCTTGGGGACAGGGCGAGATGGCTACACCTTC. The J gene is TRBJ1-2, the V gene TRBV5-1, with 8 bases aligning to TRBD1. CDR1 and CDR2 (germline): SGHRS, YFSETQ. The CDR3 runs to 14 residues. The junction had 4 bases not matched to a gene; V was cut back by 0 bases and J by 6 bases.

This chain links TRBV11-2 with TRBJ1-1; a weak D match, TRBD1 (5 bases). The CDR3 covers 15 residues. Germline values: CDR1 SGHAT, CDR2 FQNNGV. Trimming took 5 bases from V and 2 from J, leaving 15 bases between them. Here the CDR3 reads CASSQPSGVNTEAFF. CDR3 DNA sequence: TGTGCCAGCAGCCAACCGTCGGGGGTTAACACTGAAGCTTTCTTT.

The chain links TRBV3-1 (or the pseudogene TRBV3-2) to TRBJ1-3; D possibly corresponds to TRBD1 (5 bases). The CDR3 sequence is 14 residues long. Germline CDR1 LGHDT, CDR2 YNNKEL (reference sequence). The V and J ends lost 4 bases and 0 bases respectively, with 7 bases between them. CDR3 nucleotide sequence: TGTGCCAGCAGCCTCAGGGCCTCTGGAAACACCATATATTTT. Amino acids: CASSLRASGNTIYF.

This chain uses TRBV10-3 with TRBJ2-2; D possibly corresponds to TRBD1 (5 bases). Deletions cut 10 bases from V and 6 bases from J, with 12 bases between. CDR1 and CDR2 (germline): ENHRY, SYGVKD. The CDR3 is made up of 12 amino acids. The CDR3 region is CATYQGAGELFF. CDR3 nucleotide sequence: TGTGCCACGTATCAGGGCGCCGGGGAGCTGTTTTTT.

The chain uses TRBV7-6 and TRBJ2-2; D unclear. CDR1 and CDR2 (germline): SGHVS, FNYEAQ. Trimming shortened V by 8 bases and J by 1 base, and 11 bases separated the two germline ends. The CDR3 runs to 14 residues. The CDR3 DNA follows: TGTGCCAGCCCAGCTACCCAGAACACCGGGGAGCTGTTTTTT. Translating gives CASPATQNTGELFF.

This rearrangement joins TRBV6-5 to TRBJ1-5; possible D gene TRBD1, 6 bases. Germline loops: CDR1 MNHEY, CDR2 SVGAGI. The V end lost 6 bases, the J end lost 4 bases, and 7 bases lay between the germline ends. The length of the CDR3 is 12 residues. The CDR3: CASRRGNQPQHF. CDR3 nucleotides: TGTGCCAGCAGGAGGGGGAATCAGCCCCAGCATTTT.

The chain is built from TRBV6-5 and TRBJ2-3; tentative D call: TRBD2 (6 bases). CDR1 is MNHEY, CDR2 SVGAGI, per germline. V lost 6 bases to trimming and J lost 2 bases, with 12 bases between them. CDR3 length: 14 residues. The CDR3 nucleotides read TGTGCCAGCAGCTTGGCGGGGAACACAGATACGCAGTATTTT. Its translation is CASSLAGNTDTQYF.

The chain has TRBV7-7 and TRBJ2-3; no clear D gene. The CDR3 runs 14 residues. The germline V and J ends were trimmed by 5 bases and 6 bases, with 15 bases remaining between them. Looked up from germline, CDR1 is SSHAT and CDR2 is FNYEAQ (reference sequence). CDR3 nucleotide sequence: TGTGCCAGCAGCCAACTTAGTTTGGGGGATACGCAGTATTTT. Its translation is CASSQLSLGDTQYF.

This clone was recorded only once. V gene TRBV7-9 combines with J gene TRBJ2-2; the match to TRBD2 covers 13 bases. The CDR3 runs 17 residues. The J segment lost 4 bases and the V segment lost 5 bases, leaving 7 bases of the junction unmatched. Germline loops: CDR1 SEHNR, CDR2 FQNEAQ (reference sequence). The CDR3 coding sequence is TGTGCCAGCAGCACCAGGACTAGCGGGAGAAGCACCGGGGAGCTGTTTTTT. Its protein is CASSTRTSGRSTGELFF.

The chain joins TRBV7-8 to TRBJ2-7; no definite D call. CDR1 SGHVS and CDR2 FQNEAQ come from the germline V gene. The CDR3 contains 15 residues. V lost 1 base and J lost 3, with 13 bases in between. CDR3 in amino acids: CASSLVGLLHYEQYF. CDR3 in DNA: TGTGCCAGCAGCTTAGTTGGGCTCCTCCACTACGAGCAGTACTTC.

V usage is TRBV18 and J usage is TRBJ2-7, with TRBD1 identical over 7 bases. Germline V gene sequence: CDR1 KGHSH, CDR2 LQKENI. The V and J ends lost 3 bases and 6 bases, in that order; junction bases with no gene match: 8. The length of the CDR3 is 14 residues. This chain's CDR3 is CASSPTGWEGEQYF. The DNA for the CDR3 is TGTGCCAGCTCACCGACAGGGTGGGAAGGCGAGCAGTACTTC.

In its sample, this clone was seen once. The V and J genes are TRBV10-3 and TRBJ1-5, with D perhaps TRBD1 (6 bases). The germline gives CDR1 ENHRY, CDR2 SYGVKD. The CDR3 contains 14 residues. V was trimmed by 4 bases and J by 6 bases, leaving 13 bases between them. The CDR3 reads CAISGGAGRQPQHF. DNA of the CDR3: TGTGCCATCAGTGGGGGGGCAGGGCGTCAGCCCCAGCATTTT.